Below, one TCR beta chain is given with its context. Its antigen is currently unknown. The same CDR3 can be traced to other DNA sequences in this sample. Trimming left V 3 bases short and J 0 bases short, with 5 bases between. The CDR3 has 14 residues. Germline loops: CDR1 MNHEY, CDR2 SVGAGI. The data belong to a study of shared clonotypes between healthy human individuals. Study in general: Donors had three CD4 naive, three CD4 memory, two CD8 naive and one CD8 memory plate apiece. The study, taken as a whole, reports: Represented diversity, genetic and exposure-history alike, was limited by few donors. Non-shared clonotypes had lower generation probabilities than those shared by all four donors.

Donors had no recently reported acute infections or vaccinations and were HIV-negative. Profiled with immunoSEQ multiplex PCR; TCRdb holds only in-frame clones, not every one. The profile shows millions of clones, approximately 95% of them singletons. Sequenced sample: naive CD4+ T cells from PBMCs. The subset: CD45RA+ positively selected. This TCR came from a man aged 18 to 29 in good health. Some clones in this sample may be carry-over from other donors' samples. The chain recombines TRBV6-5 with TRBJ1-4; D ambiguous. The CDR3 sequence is CASSYSATNEKLFF. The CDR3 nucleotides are TGTGCCAGCAGTTATTCGGCAACTAATGAAAAACTGTTTTTT.